Listed below are T cell receptor beta chains from one sample, sequenced in a study of OX40 agonist ivuxolimab in advanced cancers. Measured with immunoSEQ multiplex PCR; TCRdb has only the in-frame clones, and not every one. The data contain more than 95,000 clones, around 90% of them singletons. The sequenced sample was CD4+ or CD8+ T cells sorted from blood, obtained in a trial of the OX40 agonist ivuxolimab. Source of these receptors: an adult with an advanced solid tumor such as melanoma, head and neck, liver or kidney cancer. Each CDR3 is given with its conserved first and last residue. The order of the fields is clone size, V gene, D gene, J gene, CDR3 protein, CDR3 DNA. D genes are given only for firm matches. For some rows the clone size is stated as once, few or many, or as a class when expanded; others skip it.

abundance: -; v_gene: TRBV7-8; d_gene: -; j_gene: TRBJ2-1; CDR3aa: CASSQNAGMSEQFF; CDR3nt: TGTGCCAGCAGCCAGAACGCGGGGATGTCCGAGCAGTTCTTC
abundance: once; v_gene: TRBV11-2; d_gene: -; j_gene: TRBJ2-7; CDR3aa: CASSLQTATYEQYF; CDR3nt: TGTGCCAGCAGCTTACAGACAGCTACCTACGAGCAGTACTTC
abundance: once; v_gene: TRBV11-2; d_gene: TRBD1; j_gene: TRBJ1-5; CDR3aa: CASSSTGQQPQHF; CDR3nt: TGTGCCAGCAGCTCGACAGGGCAACAGCCCCAGCATTTT
abundance: -; v_gene: TRBV29-1; d_gene: TRBD2; j_gene: TRBJ2-4; CDR3aa: CSVSPSGGAKNIQYF; CDR3nt: TGCAGCGTGAGTCCCTCCGGGGGGGCAAAAAACATTCAGTACTTC
abundance: -; v_gene: TRBV7-9; d_gene: -; j_gene: TRBJ2-7; CDR3aa: CASSLVRYEQYF; CDR3nt: TGTGCCAGCAGCTTAGTACGGTACGAGCAGTACTTC
abundance: -; v_gene: TRBV18; d_gene: TRBD1; j_gene: TRBJ1-2; CDR3aa: CASSPNQGALGYTF; CDR3nt: TGTGCCAGCTCACCGAATCAGGGGGCGCTTGGCTACACCTTC
abundance: -; v_gene: TRBV5-6; d_gene: -; j_gene: TRBJ2-3; CDR3aa: CASSLVGSGTDTQYF; CDR3nt: TGTGCCAGCAGCTTGGTGGGGTCGGGCACAGATACGCAGTATTTT
abundance: -; v_gene: TRBV2; d_gene: -; j_gene: TRBJ2-5; CDR3aa: CASTMGGGGQETQYF; CDR3nt: TGTGCCAGCACCATGGGCGGAGGGGGACAAGAGACCCAGTACTTC
abundance: once; v_gene: TRBV18; d_gene: -; j_gene: TRBJ2-5; CDR3aa: CASSPLQGEGETQYF; CDR3nt: TGTGCCAGCTCCCCGCTACAGGGAGAAGGGGAGACCCAGTACTTC
abundance: -; v_gene: TRBV18; d_gene: TRBD1; j_gene: TRBJ1-3; CDR3aa: CASSTGLSGNTIYF; CDR3nt: TGTGCCAGCTCGACAGGGCTCTCTGGAAACACCATATATTTT
abundance: -; v_gene: TRBV6-1; d_gene: -; j_gene: TRBJ1-1; CDR3aa: CASTDRVLNTEAFF; CDR3nt: TGTGCCAGCACTGACAGAGTACTAAACACTGAAGCTTTCTTT
abundance: once; v_gene: TRBV7-2; d_gene: -; j_gene: TRBJ2-5; CDR3aa: CASSLAGVKETQYF; CDR3nt: TGTGCCAGCAGCTTAGCAGGGGTGAAAGAGACCCAGTACTTC
abundance: -; v_gene: TRBV10-3; d_gene: -; j_gene: TRBJ2-2; CDR3aa: CAISGRGENTGELFF; CDR3nt: TGTGCCATCAGTGGACGCGGGGAGAACACCGGGGAGCTGTTTTTT
abundance: -; v_gene: TRBV19; d_gene: -; j_gene: TRBJ2-5; CDR3aa: CASSIQVQETQYF; CDR3nt: TGTGCCAGTAGTATACAGGTACAAGAGACCCAGTACTTC
abundance: -; v_gene: TRBV28; d_gene: -; j_gene: TRBJ2-1; CDR3aa: CANSRLGAGEQFF; CDR3nt: TGTGCCAATTCAAGGTTGGGGGCCGGAGAGCAGTTCTTC
abundance: few; v_gene: TRBV5-8; d_gene: -; j_gene: TRBJ1-2; CDR3aa: CASSLQIGSYYGYTF; CDR3nt: TGTGCCAGCAGCTTACAGATCGGGTCCTACTATGGCTACACCTTC
abundance: -; v_gene: TRBV7-2; d_gene: TRBD1; j_gene: TRBJ1-1; CDR3aa: CASSSNRGRTEAFF; CDR3nt: TGTGCCAGCAGCTCCAACAGGGGTAGAACTGAAGCTTTCTTT
abundance: -; v_gene: TRBV4-3; d_gene: -; j_gene: TRBJ1-2; CDR3aa: CASSQDPQNPYGYTF; CDR3nt: TGCGCCAGCAGCCAAGATCCCCAGAACCCCTATGGCTACACCTTC
abundance: -; v_gene: TRBV19; d_gene: -; j_gene: TRBJ2-2; CDR3aa: CASSTGRDTGELFF; CDR3nt: TGTGCCAGTAGTACCGGGCGGGACACCGGGGAGCTGTTTTTT
abundance: -; v_gene: TRBV7-6; d_gene: -; j_gene: TRBJ2-3; CDR3aa: CASSLGTYTDTQYF; CDR3nt: TGTGCCAGCAGCTTAGGGACTTACACAGATACGCAGTATTTT
abundance: -; v_gene: TRBV30; d_gene: TRBD2; j_gene: TRBJ2-7; CDR3aa: CAWSSSGVYEQYF; CDR3nt: TGTGCCTGGAGTTCTAGCGGGGTCTACGAGCAGTACTTC
abundance: -; v_gene: TRBV28; d_gene: -; j_gene: TRBJ1-1; CDR3aa: CASSLEVDTEAFF; CDR3nt: TGTGCCAGCAGTTTGGAAGTAGACACTGAAGCTTTCTTT
abundance: medium-sized; v_gene: TRBV4-1; d_gene: TRBD1; j_gene: TRBJ1-5; CDR3aa: CASSNRDRGYQPQHF; CDR3nt: TGCGCCAGCAGCAACCGGGACAGGGGCTATCAGCCCCAGCATTTT
abundance: -; v_gene: TRBV7-9; d_gene: TRBD1; j_gene: TRBJ1-1; CDR3aa: CASRSNQGARGLNTEAFF; CDR3nt: TGTGCCAGCAGATCCAACCAGGGGGCGCGGGGCCTGAACACTGAAGCTTTCTTT
abundance: -; v_gene: TRBV7-9; d_gene: -; j_gene: TRBJ1-1; CDR3aa: CASSLSGPEGAFF; CDR3nt: TGTGCCAGCAGCTTATCGGGGCCTGAAGGGGCTTTCTTT
abundance: -; v_gene: TRBV28; d_gene: -; j_gene: TRBJ2-1; CDR3aa: CASSLRGSYNEQFF; CDR3nt: TGTGCCAGCAGTTTAAGGGGGTCCTACAATGAGCAGTTCTTC
abundance: -; v_gene: TRBV7-2; d_gene: -; j_gene: TRBJ2-5; CDR3aa: CASSLAGGGRETQYF; CDR3nt: TGTGCCAGCAGCTTAGCGGGGGGTGGACGAGAGACCCAGTACTTC
abundance: -; v_gene: TRBV9; d_gene: -; j_gene: TRBJ2-3; CDR3aa: CASSDKRGADTQYF; CDR3nt: TGTGCCAGCAGCGACAAGCGAGGAGCAGATACGCAGTATTTT
abundance: -; v_gene: TRBV7-2; d_gene: -; j_gene: TRBJ2-7; CDR3aa: CASSRQGYEQYF; CDR3nt: TGTGCCAGCAGCCGCCAGGGCTACGAGCAGTACTTC
abundance: -; v_gene: TRBV18; d_gene: -; j_gene: TRBJ2-1; CDR3aa: CASSPGTAVYEQFF; CDR3nt: TGTGCCAGCTCGCCCGGGACTGCAGTGTATGAGCAGTTCTTC
abundance: -; v_gene: TRBV6-1; d_gene: -; j_gene: TRBJ1-4; CDR3aa: CASSVSTLTNEKLFF; CDR3nt: TGTGCCAGCAGTGTCTCGACATTAACTAATGAAAAACTGTTTTTT
abundance: -; v_gene: TRBV6-5; d_gene: -; j_gene: TRBJ1-2; CDR3aa: CASSYSRGRVGYGYTF; CDR3nt: TGTGCCAGCAGTTACTCGAGGGGGAGGGTTGGCTATGGCTACACCTTC
abundance: -; v_gene: TRBV5-4; d_gene: TRBD1; j_gene: TRBJ2-5; CDR3aa: CASSLRGETQYF; CDR3nt: TGTGCCAGCAGCCTCAGGGGGGAGACCCAGTACTTC
abundance: -; v_gene: TRBV7-2; d_gene: -; j_gene: TRBJ2-2; CDR3aa: CASSLLGHFILGELFF; CDR3nt: TGTGCCAGCAGCTTACTCGGACACTTTATTTTGGGGGAGCTGTTTTTT
abundance: -; v_gene: TRBV2; d_gene: -; j_gene: TRBJ1-1; CDR3aa: CASRGAEGTEAFF; CDR3nt: TGTGCCAGCAGGGGGGCAGAGGGGACTGAAGCTTTCTTT
abundance: -; v_gene: TRBV5-4; d_gene: TRBD2; j_gene: TRBJ2-1; CDR3aa: CASSLWGGTNEQFF; CDR3nt: TGTGCCAGCAGCTTGTGGGGAGGGACCAATGAGCAGTTCTTC
abundance: -; v_gene: TRBV19; d_gene: -; j_gene: TRBJ2-3; CDR3aa: CASSIGGRTDTQYF; CDR3nt: TGTGCCAGTAGTATCGGGGGCCGGACAGATACGCAGTATTTT
abundance: -; v_gene: TRBV9; d_gene: -; j_gene: TRBJ1-5; CDR3aa: CASSVEGRSNQPQHF; CDR3nt: TGTGCCAGCAGCGTAGAAGGCCGCAGCAATCAGCCCCAGCATTTT
abundance: -; v_gene: TRBV9; d_gene: -; j_gene: TRBJ2-7; CDR3aa: CASSSDDRYEQYF; CDR3nt: TGTGCCAGCAGCTCAGACGACAGGTACGAGCAGTACTTC
abundance: -; v_gene: TRBV4-3; d_gene: -; j_gene: TRBJ1-4; CDR3aa: CASSQGGPLKNEKLFF; CDR3nt: TGCGCCAGCAGCCAAGGTGGACCGTTGAAGAATGAAAAACTGTTTTTT
abundance: -; v_gene: TRBV7-2; d_gene: -; j_gene: TRBJ2-1; CDR3aa: CASSLAGGRYNEQFF; CDR3nt: TGTGCCAGCAGCTTAGCAGGCGGACGCTACAATGAGCAGTTCTTC
abundance: -; v_gene: TRBV5-1; d_gene: TRBD1; j_gene: TRBJ2-2; CDR3aa: CASSLGQGANTGELFF; CDR3nt: TGCGCCAGCAGCTTAGGACAGGGGGCGAACACCGGGGAGCTGTTTTTT
abundance: -; v_gene: TRBV29-1; d_gene: TRBD1; j_gene: TRBJ1-5; CDR3aa: CSVVGQGNQPQHF; CDR3nt: TGCAGCGTCGTAGGACAGGGGAATCAGCCCCAGCATTTT
abundance: -; v_gene: TRBV5-4; d_gene: TRBD1; j_gene: TRBJ2-1; CDR3aa: CASSKDRGREQFF; CDR3nt: TGTGCCAGCAGCAAGGACAGGGGCCGTGAGCAGTTCTTC
abundance: -; v_gene: TRBV21-1; d_gene: -; j_gene: TRBJ2-6; CDR3aa: CASSNSLQGQGSGANVLTF; CDR3nt: TGTGCCAGCAGCAACTCCCTTCAAGGCCAGGGTTCTGGGGCCAACGTCCTGACTTTC
abundance: -; v_gene: TRBV29-1; d_gene: -; j_gene: TRBJ2-6; CDR3aa: CSVDLSGANVLTF; CDR3nt: TGCAGCGTTGACCTCTCTGGGGCCAACGTCCTGACTTTC
abundance: -; v_gene: TRBV7-2; d_gene: TRBD2; j_gene: TRBJ2-3; CDR3aa: CASSATSGGATDTQYF; CDR3nt: TGTGCCAGCAGCGCGACTAGCGGGGGGGCCACAGATACGCAGTATTTT
abundance: -; v_gene: TRBV5-1; d_gene: TRBD2; j_gene: TRBJ2-3; CDR3aa: CASSLERGLSDTQYF; CDR3nt: TGCGCCAGCAGCTTGGAGCGGGGGTTGTCAGATACGCAGTATTTT
abundance: -; v_gene: TRBV6-6; d_gene: -; j_gene: TRBJ2-6; CDR3aa: CASSSSGANVLTF; CDR3nt: TGTGCCAGCAGTTCATCTGGGGCCAACGTCCTGACTTTC
abundance: -; v_gene: TRBV6-6; d_gene: TRBD1; j_gene: TRBJ1-3; CDR3aa: CASSSGGYANTIYF; CDR3nt: TGTGCCAGCAGTTCAGGGGGCTACGCAAACACCATATATTTT
abundance: -; v_gene: TRBV5-1; d_gene: -; j_gene: TRBJ1-1; CDR3aa: CASSLWGRGAGNTEAFF; CDR3nt: TGCGCCAGCAGCTTATGGGGTCGTGGGGCAGGGAACACTGAAGCTTTCTTT
abundance: -; v_gene: TRBV6-5; d_gene: -; j_gene: TRBJ1-5; CDR3aa: CASSPGHYSNQPQHF; CDR3nt: TGTGCCAGCAGCCCAGGGCATTATAGCAATCAGCCCCAGCATTTT
abundance: -; v_gene: TRBV15; d_gene: -; j_gene: TRBJ1-5; CDR3aa: CATSRERVYSNQPQHF; CDR3nt: TGTGCCACCAGCAGAGAGCGCGTGTATAGCAATCAGCCCCAGCATTTT
abundance: -; v_gene: TRBV7-9; d_gene: TRBD2; j_gene: TRBJ2-7; CDR3aa: CASSYLREGTPYEQYF; CDR3nt: TGTGCCAGCAGCTACCTGCGGGAGGGGACACCCTACGAGCAGTACTTC
abundance: -; v_gene: TRBV7-8; d_gene: TRBD1; j_gene: TRBJ1-5; CDR3aa: CASSLGTGRQPQHF; CDR3nt: TGTGCCAGCAGCTTAGGGACAGGGAGACAGCCCCAGCATTTT
abundance: -; v_gene: TRBV5-1; d_gene: -; j_gene: TRBJ2-7; CDR3aa: CASSLAGGTTTYEQYF; CDR3nt: TGCGCCAGCAGCTTGGCCGGAGGGACAACCACCTACGAGCAGTACTTC
abundance: -; v_gene: TRBV10-1; d_gene: -; j_gene: TRBJ1-6; CDR3aa: CASSPQANSPLHF; CDR3nt: TGCGCCAGCAGTCCCCAAGCGAATTCACCCCTCCACTTT
abundance: -; v_gene: TRBV7-9; d_gene: -; j_gene: TRBJ1-4; CDR3aa: CASSLGEGQFNEKLFF; CDR3nt: TGTGCCAGCAGCTTAGGGGAGGGCCAATTTAATGAAAAACTGTTTTTT
abundance: -; v_gene: TRBV2; d_gene: -; j_gene: TRBJ2-5; CDR3aa: CATRAGGPQETQYF; CDR3nt: TGTGCCACAAGAGCCGGGGGGCCGCAAGAGACCCAGTACTTC